A selection of T cell receptor beta chains follows, all from one sample in a study of cytomegalovirus exposure and HLA in healthy donors. Generated by immunoSEQ multiplex PCR, the TCRdb table keeps only in-frame clones and is missing some. The data show more than 110,000 clones, approximately 80% seen once. Sequencing was performed on PBMCs. All receptors derive from a woman between 50 and 59 years old in good health and CMV-seropositive. CDR3s include the opening cysteine and the closing phenylalanine or tryptophan. The D gene is left open where the match is weak. Clone size, where shown, is once, few, many, or a class for clones that have expanded.

j_call cdr3_length d_call clone_size v_call cdr3_nt cdr3_aa
TRBJ1-1 15 . once TRBV28 TGTGCCCACATGAAACAGGGTGGATTGGGAACTGAAGCTTTCTTT CAHMKQGGLGTEAFF
TRBJ1-4 15 . . TRBV5-1 TGCGCCAGCAGCTTGGAAGGGGTGCCCGTCGAAAAACTGTTTTTT CASSLEGVPVEKLFF
TRBJ1-2 14 TRBD1 . TRBV28 TGTGCCAGCAGTTGGACGGGGACAGCTGATGGCTACACCTTC CASSWTGTADGYTF
TRBJ1-1 13 TRBD1 . TRBV6-1 TGTGCCAGCAGTTTCGACAGGGGCACTGAAGCTTTCTTT CASSFDRGTEAFF
TRBJ2-3 15 . . TRBV30 TGTGCCTGGAGTGTACTCCTAGTCCCGGGAGATACGCAGTATTTT CAWSVLLVPGDTQYF
TRBJ2-5 15 TRBD2 . TRBV9 TGTGCCAGCAGCGTACTGGGACTAGCGGCGGAGACCCAGTACTTC CASSVLGLAAETQYF
TRBJ2-2 16 . . TRBV4-3 TGCGCCAGCAGCCAAGATACTGGACAGTTGACCGGGGAGCTGTTTTTT CASSQDTGQLTGELFF
TRBJ2-5 15 TRBD1 . TRBV5-1 TGCGCCAGCAGCTTGGGGACAGGCGGCGGGGAGACCCAGTACTTC CASSLGTGGGETQYF
TRBJ2-5 16 TRBD2 . TRBV5-1 TGCGCCAGCAGTTTGACTAGCGGCTATCTTCAAGAGACCCAGTACTTC CASSLTSGYLQETQYF
TRBJ2-4 14 TRBD1 . TRBV2 TGTGCCAGCAGAGGGACAGGGGGCACAAACATTCAGTACTTC CASRGTGGTNIQYF
TRBJ2-7 15 TRBD1 . TRBV10-3 TGTGCCATCAGGGAAACAGGGGACGGATCCTACGAGCAGTACTTC CAIRETGDGSYEQYF
TRBJ1-2 14 TRBD1 . TRBV7-2 TGTGCCAGCAGCTTACAGGGACAGGGAGATGGCTACACCTTC CASSLQGQGDGYTF
TRBJ1-6 16 TRBD1 few TRBV7-8 TGTGCCAGCAGCTCTCTCACCGGACAGGGAAATTCACCCCTCCACTTT CASSSLTGQGNSPLHF
TRBJ1-5 9 . . TRBV6-1 TGTGCCAGTGGAGAGATACAGCATTTT CASGEIQHF
TRBJ2-7 12 TRBD1 once TRBV28 TGTGCCAGCAAGGACAGGACATGGGTGCAGTACTTC CASKDRTWVQYF
TRBJ1-6 13 . . TRBV27 TGTGCCAGCAGAAAAACAGGGCGCTCACCCCTCCACTTT CASRKTGRSPLHF
TRBJ2-3 14 TRBD2 . TRBV6-1 TGTGCCAGCATGGCAAGCGGGGGTACAGATACGCAGTATTTT CASMASGGTDTQYF
TRBJ1-1 15 TRBD1 . TRBV6-6 TGTGCCAGCAGCAGCAGGGACAGGGTGGGCACTGAAGCTTTCTTT CASSSRDRVGTEAFF
TRBJ2-5 16 TRBD2 . TRBV5-4 TGTGCCAGCAGCTTAACTAGCGGGGGAAGGGGAGAGACCCAGTACTTC CASSLTSGGRGETQYF
TRBJ1-6 15 . . TRBV13 TGTGCCAGCTCCCCCTCGGGGGGTACTGGTTCACCCCTCCACTTT CASSPSGGTGSPLHF
TRBJ2-3 17 TRBD2 once TRBV7-3 TGTGCCAGCAGCCAAGGACTAGCGGGGGGGAGCGCAGATACGCAGTATTTT CASSQGLAGGSADTQYF
TRBJ2-1 14 . . TRBV5-1 TGCGCCAGCAGCCTCCCCACAGGGTTGAATGAGCAGTTCTTC CASSLPTGLNEQFF
TRBJ2-2 16 . . TRBV9 TGTGCCAGCAGCGTAGACCCGGGGGTTACGACCGGGGAGCTGTTTTTT CASSVDPGVTTGELFF
TRBJ2-6 13 . . TRBV30 TGTGCCTGGACAGGGGCTGGGGCCAACGTCCTGACTTTC CAWTGAGANVLTF
TRBJ2-5 14 TRBD1 . TRBV7-9 TGTTCCAGCAGCTTCTGGACAGGACAAGAGACCCAGTACTTC CSSSFWTGQETQYF
TRBJ2-3 13 . . TRBV10-3 TGTGCCACTCGAGGGACTTCCAAAAATACGCAGTATTTT CATRGTSKNTQYF
TRBJ1-4 14 . . TRBV7-2 TGTGCCAGCAGCTTAGGTCTTTCGGATGAAAAACTGTTTTTT CASSLGLSDEKLFF
TRBJ2-1 16 TRBD2 . TRBV5-4 TGTGCCAGCAGCTTGGGGGGACTAGCGGGGATTAATGAGCAGTTCTTC CASSLGGLAGINEQFF
TRBJ1-1 18 . . TRBV4-3 TGCGCCAGCAGCTTAGGCCCTAGGGAGGGACGTCAACACACTGAAGCTTTCTTT CASSLGPREGRQHTEAFF
TRBJ1-4 12 TRBD1 . TRBV28 TGTGCCAGCAGAGGGGGCTGGGAAAAACTGTTTTTT CASRGGWEKLFF
TRBJ2-3 14 . . TRBV9 TGTGCCAGCAGCGTAGTAGAGGCGACAGATACGCAGTATTTT CASSVVEATDTQYF
TRBJ1-1 14 TRBD1 once TRBV28 TGTGCCAGCAGTTTGGGACAGCAGAACACTGAAGCTTTCTTT CASSLGQQNTEAFF
TRBJ1-6 14 . . TRBV5-1 TGCGCCAGCAGTTTGGTAGGGGAAAATTCACCCCTCCACTTT CASSLVGENSPLHF
TRBJ1-1 15 . . TRBV28 TGTGCCAGCAGTTTCTTGGTGACAGCCACCACTGAAGCTTTCTTT CASSFLVTATTEAFF
TRBJ2-7 14 TRBD1 . TRBV6-5 TGTGCCAGCACCCCCACAGGGGGCTCCTACGAGCAGTACTTC CASTPTGGSYEQYF
TRBJ2-3 15 . . TRBV5-1 TGCGCCAGCAGCTTGCAGACCGGGAGCACAGATACGCAGTATTTT CASSLQTGSTDTQYF
TRBJ2-3 14 TRBD2 . TRBV7-9 TGTGCCAGCTGCAGCGGGACGAGCACAGATACGCAGTATTTT CASCSGTSTDTQYF
TRBJ2-3 15 . . TRBV29-1 TGCAGCGCCTCTACAGGGAGCCTCCCCACAGATACGCAGTATTTT CSASTGSLPTDTQYF
TRBJ2-7 14 TRBD1 . TRBV6-6 TGTGCCAGCAGGGAAACCGGGACAGCCTACGAGCAGTACTTC CASRETGTAYEQYF
TRBJ1-6 15 TRBD1 . TRBV7-9 TGTGCCAGCAGCCCAACAGGACAGGGAAATTCACCCCTCCACTTT CASSPTGQGNSPLHF
TRBJ1-1 14 . . TRBV6-5 TGTGCCAGCAGTTTAACTCAGGGGCACACTGAAGCTTTCTTT CASSLTQGHTEAFF
TRBJ2-3 13 . . TRBV10-3 TGTGCCATCAGGGACACTACCACAGATACGCAGTATTTT CAIRDTTTDTQYF
TRBJ2-2 17 . . TRBV4-3 TGCGCCAGCAGCCAAGATCTTGTATTAACGAACACCGGGGAGCTGTTTTTT CASSQDLVLTNTGELFF
TRBJ2-3 16 TRBD2 . TRBV7-2 TGTGCCAGCAGCGCTTCTAGCGGGGGGGCAAGAGATACGCAGTATTTT CASSASSGGARDTQYF
TRBJ1-1 14 . . TRBV19 TGTGCCAGTAGTTCTGAACAGCCGAACACTGAAGCTTTCTTT CASSSEQPNTEAFF
TRBJ1-2 12 . . TRBV6-1 TGTGCCAGCGGGGAGGGTACACATGGCTACACCTTC CASGEGTHGYTF